The clone carrying this T cell receptor beta chain was seen only a few times. Its antigen is as yet unknown. Expressed TCRB transcripts were sequenced, since all the RNA that had been isolated was reverse transcribed. TCRdb's table, derived via immunoSEQ multiplex PCR, lists solely in-frame clones and lacks some. The sample lists approximately 330,000 clones, 9.5% to 12% seen once, with around 0.015% in the top ten. This sample was included in a study of beta chain features in type 1 diabetes. Study-level points and caveats: Fewer junction insertions and more nucleotide deletions appeared in type 1 diabetes patients.

This TCR was recovered from a woman aged 25-40 years in good health. The sequenced sample was naive CD4+ T cells from blood.

CDR3 amino acids: CSVLDSGLFEQYF. CDR3 in DNA: TGCAGCGTTCTGGACAGCGGCCTTTTTGAGCAGTACTTC. V usage is TRBV29-1 and J usage is TRBJ2-7; D may be TRBD1 (6 bases). This CDR3 has 13 residues. Per the germline V gene, CDR1 is SQVTM and CDR2 is ANQGSEA. The germline V and J ends were trimmed by 5 bases and 7 bases, with 18 bases remaining between them.